This T cell receptor (beta chain) comes out of a study of breast tumors, draining lymph nodes, adjacent tissues. Findings and caveats of the study: Tumors had less TCR diversity than lymph nodes, more than nontumor tissue. Tumor and nontumor repertoires were significantly more similar in luminal-like than in basal-like breast cancer. Data fit most tumor T cells coming from lymph node, expanding in tumor.

In regard to this clonotype: The antigen is undetermined.

Samples came from axillary lymph nodes draining the breast cancer. MiXCR was run by TCRdb on the multiplex PCR reads, yielding one entry per CDR3 protein. The table lists about 200,000 distinct CDR3 sequences, 25% to 40% of them singletons. The CDR3 is 14 residues long. The germline V and J ends were trimmed by 4 bases and 5 bases, with 14 bases remaining between them. Per the germline V gene, CDR1 is SNHLY and CDR2 is FYNNEI. The sample consisted of axillary lymph node tissue. This chain joins TRBV2 and TRBJ1-1; D unresolved. The source is a female donor with breast cancer. Some clones in this sample may be carry-over from other donors' samples. CDR3 amino acids: CASSAAGGRTEAFF. In DNA form, the CDR3 reads TGTGCCAGCAGTGCGGCGGGCGGTCGTACTGAAGCTTTCTTT.